The present T cell receptor beta chain was sequenced within a study of T cell responses to AZD1222 COVID-19 vaccine. The wider study: The analysis combined second doses at about 4 or about 12 weeks. Whole-study results and caveats: Reports say nearly half of spike-specific TCRs go after unmutated variant regions. After the peak T cell response, and only then, were repertoires sampled. Researchers report vaccine-associated CD4 TCRs spanning spike, with dominance at 160-218 and 743-854.

Profiled with immunoSEQ multiplex PCR; TCRdb holds only in-frame clones, not every one. The sample carries about 150,000 clones, more than 90% recorded once. Remarks on this clone: Its antigen is not known.

CDR3 length: 13 residues. Germline loops: CDR1 KGHDR, CDR2 SFDVKD. V lost 6 bases, J lost 3 bases, and 9 bases lay in between. The chain combines TRBV24-1 with TRBJ2-3, with D possibly TRBD1 on 6 matching bases. The sequenced sample was peripheral blood, obtained on day 0 of AZD1222 vaccination. This TCR came from an adult in good health. In nucleotides, the CDR3 is TGTGCCACCAGTAGTCAGGGGACAGATACGCAGTATTTT. Translation gives CATSSQGTDTQYF.